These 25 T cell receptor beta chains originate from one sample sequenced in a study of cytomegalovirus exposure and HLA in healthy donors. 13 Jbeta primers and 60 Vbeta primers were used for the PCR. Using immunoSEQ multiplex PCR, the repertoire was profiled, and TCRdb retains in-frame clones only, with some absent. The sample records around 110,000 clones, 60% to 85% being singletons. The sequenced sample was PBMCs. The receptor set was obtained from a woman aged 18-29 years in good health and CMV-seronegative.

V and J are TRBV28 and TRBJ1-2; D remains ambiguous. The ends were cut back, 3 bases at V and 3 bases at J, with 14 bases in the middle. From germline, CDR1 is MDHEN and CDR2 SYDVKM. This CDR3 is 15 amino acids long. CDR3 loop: CASSFGLTGHYGYTF. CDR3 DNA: TGTGCCAGCAGTTTTGGGTTAACTGGGCACTATGGCTACACCTTC.

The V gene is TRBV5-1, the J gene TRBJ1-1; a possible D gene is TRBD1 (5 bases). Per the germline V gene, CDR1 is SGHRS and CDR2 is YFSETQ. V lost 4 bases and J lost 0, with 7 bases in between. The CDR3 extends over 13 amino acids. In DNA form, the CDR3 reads TGCGCCAGCAGCAGGGACTTGAACACTGAAGCTTTCTTT. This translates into CASSRDLNTEAFF.

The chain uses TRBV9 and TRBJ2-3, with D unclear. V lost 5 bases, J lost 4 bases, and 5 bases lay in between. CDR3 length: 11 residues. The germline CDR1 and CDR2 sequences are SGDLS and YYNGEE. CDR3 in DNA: TGTGCCAGCAGTTCCGCAGATACGCAGTATTTT. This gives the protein CASSSADTQYF.

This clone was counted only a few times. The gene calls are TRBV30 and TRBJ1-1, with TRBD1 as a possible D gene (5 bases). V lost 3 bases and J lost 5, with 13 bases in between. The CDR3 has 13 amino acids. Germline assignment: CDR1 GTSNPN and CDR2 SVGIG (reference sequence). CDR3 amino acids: CAWRNPGGTEAFF. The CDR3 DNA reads TGTGCCTGGAGGAACCCCGGGGGAACTGAAGCTTTCTTT.

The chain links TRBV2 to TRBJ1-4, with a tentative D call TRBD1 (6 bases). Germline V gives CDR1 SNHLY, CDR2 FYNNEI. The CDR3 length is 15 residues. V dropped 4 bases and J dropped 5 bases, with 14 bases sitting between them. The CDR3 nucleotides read TGTGCCAGCAGTGGAACAGGGTGGGAGAATGAAAAACTGTTTTTT. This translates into CASSGTGWENEKLFF.

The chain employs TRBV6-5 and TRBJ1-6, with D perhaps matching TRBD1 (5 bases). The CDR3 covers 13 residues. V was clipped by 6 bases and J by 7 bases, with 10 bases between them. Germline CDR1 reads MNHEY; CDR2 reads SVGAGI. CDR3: CASRQPGNSPLHF. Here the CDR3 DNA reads TGTGCCAGCAGGCAACCAGGGAATTCACCCCTCCACTTT.

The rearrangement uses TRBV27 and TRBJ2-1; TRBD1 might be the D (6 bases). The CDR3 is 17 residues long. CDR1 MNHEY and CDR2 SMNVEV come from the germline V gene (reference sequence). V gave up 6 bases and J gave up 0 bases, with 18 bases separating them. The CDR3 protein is CASRRNTGFPSYNEQFF. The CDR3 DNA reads TGTGCCAGCAGAAGAAATACAGGGTTCCCCTCCTACAATGAGCAGTTCTTC.

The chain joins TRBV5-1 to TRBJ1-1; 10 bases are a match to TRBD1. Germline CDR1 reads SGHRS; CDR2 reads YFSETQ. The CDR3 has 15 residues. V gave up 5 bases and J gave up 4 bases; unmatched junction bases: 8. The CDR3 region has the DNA TGCGCCAGCAGTTTGACAGGGGGCGCAGCCACTGAAGCTTTCTTT. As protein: CASSLTGGAATEAFF. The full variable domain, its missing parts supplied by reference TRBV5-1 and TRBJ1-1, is KAGVTQTPRYLIKTRGQQVTLSCSPISGHRSVSWYQQTPGQGLQFLFEYFSETQRNKGNFPGRFSGRQFSNSRSEMNVSTLELGDSALYLCASSLTGGAATEAFFGQGTRLTVV.

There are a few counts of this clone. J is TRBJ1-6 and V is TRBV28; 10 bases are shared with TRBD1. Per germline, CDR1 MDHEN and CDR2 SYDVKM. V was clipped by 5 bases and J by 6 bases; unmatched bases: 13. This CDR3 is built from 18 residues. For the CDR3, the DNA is TGTGCCAGCAGTCTACCACCAAGGACAGGGGGAGTTAATTCACCCCTCCACTTT. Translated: CASSLPPRTGGVNSPLHF.

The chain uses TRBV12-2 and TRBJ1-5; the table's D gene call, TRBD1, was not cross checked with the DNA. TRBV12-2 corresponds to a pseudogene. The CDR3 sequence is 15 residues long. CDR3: CASRTDRGPNQPQHF. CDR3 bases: TGTGCAAGTCGCACGGACAGGGGGCCCAATCAGCCCCAGCATTTT.

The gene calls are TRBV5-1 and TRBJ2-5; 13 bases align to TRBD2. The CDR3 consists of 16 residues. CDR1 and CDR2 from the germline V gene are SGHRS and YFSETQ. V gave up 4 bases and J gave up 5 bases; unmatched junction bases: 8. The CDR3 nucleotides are TGCGCCAGCAGCACCTTACTAGCGGGGGGGCTTGAGACCCAGTACTTC. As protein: CASSTLLAGGLETQYF.

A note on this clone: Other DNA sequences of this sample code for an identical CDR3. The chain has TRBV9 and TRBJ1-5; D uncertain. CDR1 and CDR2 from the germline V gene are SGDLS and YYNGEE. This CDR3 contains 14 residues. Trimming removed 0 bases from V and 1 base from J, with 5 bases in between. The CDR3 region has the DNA TGTGCCAGCAGCGTAGGGCAGAGCAATCAGCCCCAGCATTTT. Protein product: CASSVGQSNQPQHF.

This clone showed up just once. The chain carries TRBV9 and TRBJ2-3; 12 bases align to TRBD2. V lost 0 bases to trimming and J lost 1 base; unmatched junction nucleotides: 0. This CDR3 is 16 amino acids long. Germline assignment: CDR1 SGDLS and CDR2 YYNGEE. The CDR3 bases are TGTGCCAGCAGCGTAGGACTAGCGGGGGGCACAGATACGCAGTATTTT. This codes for CASSVGLAGGTDTQYF.

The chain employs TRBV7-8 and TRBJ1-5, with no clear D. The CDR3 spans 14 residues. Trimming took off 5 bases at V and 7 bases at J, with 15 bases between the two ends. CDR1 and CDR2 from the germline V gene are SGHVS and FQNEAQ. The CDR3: CASSLSRTLQPQHF. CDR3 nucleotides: TGTGCCAGCAGCCTGAGCAGGACTTTACAGCCCCAGCATTTT.

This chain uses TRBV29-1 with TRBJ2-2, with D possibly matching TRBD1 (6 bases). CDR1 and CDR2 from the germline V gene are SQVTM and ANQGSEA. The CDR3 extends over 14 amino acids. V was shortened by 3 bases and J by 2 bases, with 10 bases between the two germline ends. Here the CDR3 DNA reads TGCAGCGTTGATGGGGGCTCAAACACCGGGGAGCTGTTTTTT. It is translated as CSVDGGSNTGELFF.

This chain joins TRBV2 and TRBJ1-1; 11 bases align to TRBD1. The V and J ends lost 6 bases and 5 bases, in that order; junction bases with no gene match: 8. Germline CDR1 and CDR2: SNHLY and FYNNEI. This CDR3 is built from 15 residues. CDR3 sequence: CASRSRTGGTTEAFF. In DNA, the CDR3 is TGTGCCAGCAGATCTCGGACAGGGGGCACGACTGAAGCTTTCTTT.

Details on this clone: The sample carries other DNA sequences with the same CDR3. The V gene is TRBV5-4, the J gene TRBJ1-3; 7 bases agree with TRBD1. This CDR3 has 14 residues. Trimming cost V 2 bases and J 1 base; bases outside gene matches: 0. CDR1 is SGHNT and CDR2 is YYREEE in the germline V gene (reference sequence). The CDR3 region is CASSLQGSGNTIYF. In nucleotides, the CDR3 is TGTGCCAGCAGCTTACAGGGGTCTGGAAACACCATATATTTT.

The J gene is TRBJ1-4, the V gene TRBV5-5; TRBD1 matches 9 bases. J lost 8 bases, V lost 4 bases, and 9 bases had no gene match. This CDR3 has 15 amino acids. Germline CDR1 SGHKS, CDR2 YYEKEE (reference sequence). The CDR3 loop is CASSAPGQGYEKLFF. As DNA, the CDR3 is TGTGCCAGCAGCGCGCCGGGACAGGGATACGAAAAACTGTTTTTT.

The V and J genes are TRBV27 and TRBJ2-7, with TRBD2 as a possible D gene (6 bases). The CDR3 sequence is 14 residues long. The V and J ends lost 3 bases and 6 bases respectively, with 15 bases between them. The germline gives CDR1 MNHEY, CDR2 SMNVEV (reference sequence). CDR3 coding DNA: TGTGCCAGCAGTTTTGGGGGGAATGTAGGCGAGCAGTACTTC. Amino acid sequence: CASSFGGNVGEQYF.

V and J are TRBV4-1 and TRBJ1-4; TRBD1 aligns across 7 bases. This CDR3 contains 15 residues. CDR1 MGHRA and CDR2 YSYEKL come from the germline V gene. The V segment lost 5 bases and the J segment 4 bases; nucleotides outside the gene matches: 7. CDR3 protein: CASSTPGQSNEKLFF. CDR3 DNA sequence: TGCGCCAGCAGCACACCGGGACAGAGTAATGAAAAACTGTTTTTT.

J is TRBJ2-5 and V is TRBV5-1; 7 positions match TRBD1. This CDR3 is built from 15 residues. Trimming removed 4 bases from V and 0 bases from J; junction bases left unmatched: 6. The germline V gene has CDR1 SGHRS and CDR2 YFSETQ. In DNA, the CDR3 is TGCGCCAGCAGCGCCGGGACAGCGTACCAAGAGACCCAGTACTTC. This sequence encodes CASSAGTAYQETQYF. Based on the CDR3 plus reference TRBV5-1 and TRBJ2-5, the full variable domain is KAGVTQTPRYLIKTRGQQVTLSCSPISGHRSVSWYQQTPGQGLQFLFEYFSETQRNKGNFPGRFSGRQFSNSRSEMNVSTLELGDSALYLCASSAGTAYQETQYFGPGTRLLVL.

The DNA of the CDR3 is TGCAGCGTTGGGGCAGGACAAGAGACCCAGTACTTC. Its translation: CSVGAGQETQYF. The V gene is TRBV29-1, the J gene TRBJ2-5; no clear D gene. Germline V CDR1 and CDR2: SQVTM, ANQGSEA. The V gene lost 4 bases and the J gene lost 2 bases, with 8 bases spanning the gap. CDR3 length: 12 amino acids.

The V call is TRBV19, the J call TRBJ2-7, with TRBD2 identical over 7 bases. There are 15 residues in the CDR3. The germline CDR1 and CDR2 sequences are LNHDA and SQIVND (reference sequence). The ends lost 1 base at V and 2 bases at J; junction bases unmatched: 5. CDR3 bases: TGTGCCAGTAGTATAGGGGGAGGGGTTACCTACGAGCAGTACTTC. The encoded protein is CASSIGGGVTYEQYF. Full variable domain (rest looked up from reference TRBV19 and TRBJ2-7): DGGITQSPKYLFRKEGQNVTLSCEQNLNHDAMYWYRQDPGQGLRLIYYSQIVNDFQKGDIAEGYSVSREKKESFPLTVTSAQKNPTAFYLCASSIGGGVTYEQYFGPGTRLTVT.

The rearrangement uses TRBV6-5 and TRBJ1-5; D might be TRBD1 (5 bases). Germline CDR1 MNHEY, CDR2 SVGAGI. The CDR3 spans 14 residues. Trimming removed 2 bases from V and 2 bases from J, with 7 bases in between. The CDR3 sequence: CASSYGGGNQPQHF. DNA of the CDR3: TGTGCCAGCAGTTACGGGGGGGGCAATCAGCCCCAGCATTTT.

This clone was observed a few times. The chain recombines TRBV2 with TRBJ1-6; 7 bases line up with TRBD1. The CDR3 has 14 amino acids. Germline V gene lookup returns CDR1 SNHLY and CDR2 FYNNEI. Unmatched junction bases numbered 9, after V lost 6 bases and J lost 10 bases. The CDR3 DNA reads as TGTGCCAGCAGCGCCACAGGGGCGCGGTCACCCCTCCACTTT. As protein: CASSATGARSPLHF.